This is a list of T cell receptor beta chains from one sample in a study of cytomegalovirus exposure and HLA in healthy donors. The method was immunoSEQ multiplex PCR; TCRdb's version includes in-frame clones alone and lacks a portion of them. The specimen's table records 150,000 or so clones. Sequences were obtained from PBMCs. These receptors originate from a woman between 50 and 59 years old in good health and CMV-seronegative. Each CDR3 is given with its conserved first and last residue. Each record gives: V gene, J gene, D gene, CDR3 protein. D genes are given only for firm matches.

V gene: TRBV5-1; J gene: TRBJ2-7; D gene: -; CDR3 protein: CASSPGTLSYEQYF
V gene: TRBV19; J gene: TRBJ2-2; D gene: TRBD1; CDR3 protein: CASSLTGGFGGELFF
V gene: TRBV7-9; J gene: TRBJ1-1; D gene: -; CDR3 protein: CASSLGRGGISEAFF
V gene: TRBV15; J gene: TRBJ1-4; D gene: -; CDR3 protein: CATSSPVTNEKLFF
V gene: TRBV4-2; J gene: TRBJ2-7; D gene: TRBD2; CDR3 protein: CASSQERGSYEQYF
V gene: TRBV28; J gene: TRBJ2-7; D gene: TRBD1; CDR3 protein: CASSPPGTGVNLPYF
V gene: TRBV2; J gene: TRBJ1-1; D gene: -; CDR3 protein: CASSYRILNTEAFF
V gene: TRBV6-1; J gene: TRBJ1-1; D gene: -; CDR3 protein: CASSVMNTEAFF
V gene: TRBV28; J gene: TRBJ1-2; D gene: -; CDR3 protein: CASSPPPGYGYTF
V gene: TRBV2; J gene: TRBJ1-1; D gene: -; CDR3 protein: CASSAEGSTEAFF
V gene: TRBV7-8; J gene: TRBJ1-5; D gene: -; CDR3 protein: CASSPRQNQPQHF
V gene: TRBV4-1; J gene: TRBJ1-1; D gene: -; CDR3 protein: CASSQEAARGAGMNTEAFF
V gene: TRBV18; J gene: TRBJ1-3; D gene: TRBD1; CDR3 protein: CASSPRDSGSGNTIYF
V gene: TRBV19; J gene: TRBJ2-7; D gene: TRBD1; CDR3 protein: CASSGGQGGYSEQYF
V gene: TRBV29-1; J gene: TRBJ2-1; D gene: TRBD2; CDR3 protein: CSVGLAHEQFF
V gene: TRBV7-3; J gene: TRBJ1-2; D gene: TRBD1; CDR3 protein: CASSRQGANYGYTF
V gene: TRBV6-6; J gene: TRBJ2-4; D gene: -; CDR3 protein: CASNPESSKNIQYF
V gene: TRBV5-6; J gene: TRBJ2-2; D gene: -; CDR3 protein: CASSLRTAYTGELFF
V gene: TRBV7-9; J gene: TRBJ2-1; D gene: -; CDR3 protein: CASSFIVPGEVF
V gene: TRBV27; J gene: TRBJ1-2; D gene: TRBD1; CDR3 protein: CASSYLQGARSYGYTF
V gene: TRBV6-6; J gene: TRBJ2-7; D gene: -; CDR3 protein: CASSLTGGGSYEQYF
V gene: TRBV18; J gene: TRBJ1-4; D gene: TRBD1; CDR3 protein: CASSPARQGQMGKLFF
V gene: TRBV7-3; J gene: TRBJ1-1; D gene: -; CDR3 protein: CASSLTLLAGPNTEAFF
V gene: TRBV4-3; J gene: TRBJ2-7; D gene: -; CDR3 protein: CASSQDHSGTPYEQYF
V gene: TRBV29-1; J gene: TRBJ2-3; D gene: TRBD1; CDR3 protein: CSLARDRTGTDTQYF
V gene: TRBV28; J gene: TRBJ1-2; D gene: TRBD1; CDR3 protein: CASSRTGADYGYTF
V gene: TRBV6-5; J gene: TRBJ2-1; D gene: -; CDR3 protein: CASSYDLEAYNEQFF
V gene: TRBV4-1; J gene: TRBJ2-2; D gene: TRBD1; CDR3 protein: CASSQGGTGATGELFF
V gene: TRBV10-3; J gene: TRBJ2-7; D gene: -; CDR3 protein: CAITAGSGSYEQYF
V gene: TRBV7-6; J gene: TRBJ2-2; D gene: -; CDR3 protein: CASSLAVMQGTGELFF
V gene: TRBV7-3; J gene: TRBJ2-3; D gene: -; CDR3 protein: CASSLGLPTDTQYF
V gene: TRBV4-2; J gene: TRBJ2-7; D gene: TRBD1; CDR3 protein: CASSQDYPRDSAYEQYF
V gene: TRBV5-1; J gene: TRBJ2-1; D gene: TRBD1; CDR3 protein: CASSLVGTGGYNEQFF
V gene: TRBV6-1; J gene: TRBJ2-7; D gene: TRBD2; CDR3 protein: CASSESGLNYEQYF
V gene: TRBV5-8; J gene: TRBJ2-7; D gene: -; CDR3 protein: CASSLEFRGYEQYF
V gene: TRBV18; J gene: TRBJ1-2; D gene: -; CDR3 protein: CASSSMQGKNYGYTF
V gene: TRBV28; J gene: TRBJ1-6; D gene: -; CDR3 protein: CASSPGQIYNSPLHF
V gene: TRBV29-1; J gene: TRBJ2-7; D gene: TRBD2; CDR3 protein: CSVESVGWSGSESYEQYF
V gene: TRBV13; J gene: TRBJ1-1; D gene: -; CDR3 protein: CASSHPGARDTEAFF
V gene: TRBV10-3; J gene: TRBJ1-2; D gene: -; CDR3 protein: CAIRGAGDYGYTF
V gene: TRBV5-4; J gene: TRBJ2-2; D gene: TRBD2; CDR3 protein: CASSLGGRGTGELFF
V gene: TRBV10-3; J gene: TRBJ1-3; D gene: -; CDR3 protein: CAIITGENTIYF
V gene: TRBV5-5; J gene: TRBJ1-5; D gene: -; CDR3 protein: CASSPTSGDRGQPQHF
V gene: TRBV27; J gene: TRBJ2-7; D gene: TRBD1; CDR3 protein: CASSVGTGSHEQYF
V gene: TRBV18; J gene: TRBJ2-6; D gene: -; CDR3 protein: CASSQGFGISSGANVLTF